This T cell receptor beta chain was sequenced in a study of T cells of healthy individuals listed by TCRdb under 2018. CDR1 ENHRY and CDR2 SYGVKD were looked up in the germline V gene. The CDR3 contains 14 residues, cysteine and phenylalanine counted. Only the CDR3 part of the read is kept: 42 bases, read in frame from the first base. Ends trimmed: V by 6 bases, J by 4 bases; bases unmatched to a gene: 4. Libraries were constructed by 5' RACE. Data came from an Illumina MiSeq. TCRdb redid the processing of the public reads, applying fastp at Q25 and MiXCR, and retained in-frame beta chains. CDR3 protein sequences are deduplicated, and each keeps its most common genes and DNA. The sample includes more than 85,000 distinct CDR3 sequences, with under 20% observed a single time. Of the sample, about 6% is held by the ten largest clones. A remark on this clonotype: Its antigen remains unidentified. No clone much larger than this one lies a single base away; base qualities are absent.

The clonotype originates from a human donor in good health. The chain joins TRBV10-3 to TRBJ2-5, and 11 junction bases match TRBD2. The DNA sequence follows: TGTGCCATCAGCGGTAGCGGGGGGGCAGAGACCCAGTACTTC. Its translation reads: CAISGSGGAETQYF.